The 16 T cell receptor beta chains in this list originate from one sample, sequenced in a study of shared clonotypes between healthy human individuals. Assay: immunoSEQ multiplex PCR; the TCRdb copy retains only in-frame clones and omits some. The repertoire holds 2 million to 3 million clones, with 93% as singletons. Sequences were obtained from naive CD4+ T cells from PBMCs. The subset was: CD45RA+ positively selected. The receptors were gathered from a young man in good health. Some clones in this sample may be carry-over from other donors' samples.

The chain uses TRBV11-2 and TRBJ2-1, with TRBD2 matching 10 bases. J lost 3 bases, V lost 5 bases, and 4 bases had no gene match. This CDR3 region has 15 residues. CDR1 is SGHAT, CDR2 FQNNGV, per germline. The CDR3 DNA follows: TGTGCCAGCAGCCTTCTAGCGGGAGTCTACAATGAGCAGTTCTTC. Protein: CASSLLAGVYNEQFF.

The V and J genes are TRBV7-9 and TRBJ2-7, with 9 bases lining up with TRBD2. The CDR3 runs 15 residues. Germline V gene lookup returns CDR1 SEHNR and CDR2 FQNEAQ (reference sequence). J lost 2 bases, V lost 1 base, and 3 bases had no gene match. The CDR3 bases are TGTGCCAGCAGCTTAGGACTAGCGGATGCCTACGAGCAGTACTTC. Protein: CASSLGLADAYEQYF.

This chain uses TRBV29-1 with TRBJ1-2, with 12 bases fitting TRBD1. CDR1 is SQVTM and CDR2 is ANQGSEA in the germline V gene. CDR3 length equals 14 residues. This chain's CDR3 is CSCLVGDRGHGYTF. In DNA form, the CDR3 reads TGCAGTTGTCTCGTGGGGGACAGGGGGCATGGCTACACCTTC. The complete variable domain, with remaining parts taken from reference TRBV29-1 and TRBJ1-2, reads SAVISQKPSRDICQRGTSLTIQCQVDSQVTMMFWYRQQPGQSLTLIATANQGSEATYESGFVIDKFPISRPNLTFSTLTVSNMSPEDSSIYLCSCLVGDRGHGYTFGSGTRLTVV.

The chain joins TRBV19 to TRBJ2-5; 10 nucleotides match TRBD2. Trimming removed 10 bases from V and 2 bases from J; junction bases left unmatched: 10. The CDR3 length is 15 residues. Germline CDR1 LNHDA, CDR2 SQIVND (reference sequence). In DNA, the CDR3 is TGTGCCACCTCCCTCGCAGCGGGAGGGCAAGAGACCCAGTACTTC. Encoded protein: CATSLAAGGQETQYF.

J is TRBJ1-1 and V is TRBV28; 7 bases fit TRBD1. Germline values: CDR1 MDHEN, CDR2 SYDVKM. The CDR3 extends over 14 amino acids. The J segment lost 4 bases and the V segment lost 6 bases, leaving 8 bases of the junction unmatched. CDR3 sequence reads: CASSLGGAPTEAFF. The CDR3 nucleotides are TGTGCCAGCAGCCTAGGGGGCGCACCCACTGAAGCTTTCTTT.

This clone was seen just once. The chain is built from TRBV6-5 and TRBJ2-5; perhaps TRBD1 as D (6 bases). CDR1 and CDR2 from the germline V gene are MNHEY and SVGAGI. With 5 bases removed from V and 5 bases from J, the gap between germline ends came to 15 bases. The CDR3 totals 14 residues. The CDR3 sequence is CASSTPRGSETQYF. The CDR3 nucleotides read TGTGCCAGCAGTACCCCTAGGGGGAGCGAGACCCAGTACTTC.

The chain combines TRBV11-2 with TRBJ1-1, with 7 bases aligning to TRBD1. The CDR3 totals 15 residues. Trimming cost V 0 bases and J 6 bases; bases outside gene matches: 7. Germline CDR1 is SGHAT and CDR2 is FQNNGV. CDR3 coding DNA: TGTGCCAGCAGCTTAGAGGGTTTCGGACAGGCTGAAGCTTTCTTT. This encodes CASSLEGFGQAEAFF.

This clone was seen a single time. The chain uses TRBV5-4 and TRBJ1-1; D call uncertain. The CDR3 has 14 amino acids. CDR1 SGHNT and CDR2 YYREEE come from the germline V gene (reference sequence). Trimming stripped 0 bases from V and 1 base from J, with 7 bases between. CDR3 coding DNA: TGTGCCAGCAGCTTGGCCGTAGGGAACACTGAAGCTTTCTTT. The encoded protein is CASSLAVGNTEAFF.

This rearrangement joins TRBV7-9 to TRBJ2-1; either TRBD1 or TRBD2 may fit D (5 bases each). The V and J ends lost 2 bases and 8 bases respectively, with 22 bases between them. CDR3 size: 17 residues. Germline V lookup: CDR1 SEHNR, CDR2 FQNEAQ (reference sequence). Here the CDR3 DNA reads TGTGCCAGCAGCTTAACCACCCTGGGGGTAGGTATCGATGAGCAGTTCTTC. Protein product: CASSLTTLGVGIDEQFF.

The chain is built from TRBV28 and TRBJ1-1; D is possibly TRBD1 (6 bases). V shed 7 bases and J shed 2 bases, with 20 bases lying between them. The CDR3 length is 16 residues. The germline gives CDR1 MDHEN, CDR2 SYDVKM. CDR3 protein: CASTPVGGFTNTEAFF. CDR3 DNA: TGTGCCAGCACTCCCGTCGGGGGCTTCACAAACACTGAAGCTTTCTTT.

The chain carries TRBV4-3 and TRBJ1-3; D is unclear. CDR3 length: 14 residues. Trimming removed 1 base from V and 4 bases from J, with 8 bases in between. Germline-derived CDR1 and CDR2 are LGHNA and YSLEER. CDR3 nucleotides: TGCGCCAGCAGCCAAGCTGTGGACGGAAACACCATATATTTT. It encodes CASSQAVDGNTIYF.

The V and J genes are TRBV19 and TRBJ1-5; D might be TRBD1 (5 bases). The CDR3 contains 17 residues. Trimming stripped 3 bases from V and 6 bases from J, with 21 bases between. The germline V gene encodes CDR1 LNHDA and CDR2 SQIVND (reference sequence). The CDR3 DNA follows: TGTGCCAGTAGTATTAGAGGGGCGGATTTTGTGAGTCAGCCCCAGCATTTT. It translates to CASSIRGADFVSQPQHF.

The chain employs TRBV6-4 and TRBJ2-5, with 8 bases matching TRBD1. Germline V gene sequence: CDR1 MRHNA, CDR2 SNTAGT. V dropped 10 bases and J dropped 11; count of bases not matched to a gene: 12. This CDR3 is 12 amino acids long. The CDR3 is CATLRGHREQYF. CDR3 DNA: TGTGCCACCCTCAGGGGGCATCGGGAGCAGTACTTC.

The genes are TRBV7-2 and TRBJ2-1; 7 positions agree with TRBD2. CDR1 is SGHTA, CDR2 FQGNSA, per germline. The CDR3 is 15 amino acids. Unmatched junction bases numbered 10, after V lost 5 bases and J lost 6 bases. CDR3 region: CASSPSGTYLNEQFF. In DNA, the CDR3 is TGTGCCAGCAGCCCGAGCGGGACTTACCTCAATGAGCAGTTCTTC.

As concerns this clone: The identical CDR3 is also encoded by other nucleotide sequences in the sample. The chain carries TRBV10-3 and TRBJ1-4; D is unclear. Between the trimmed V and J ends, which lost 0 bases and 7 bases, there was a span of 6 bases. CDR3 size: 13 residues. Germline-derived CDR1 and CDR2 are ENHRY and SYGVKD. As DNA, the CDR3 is TGTGCCATCAGTGAGTCGGGCAGTGAAAAACTGTTTTTT. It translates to CAISESGSEKLFF.

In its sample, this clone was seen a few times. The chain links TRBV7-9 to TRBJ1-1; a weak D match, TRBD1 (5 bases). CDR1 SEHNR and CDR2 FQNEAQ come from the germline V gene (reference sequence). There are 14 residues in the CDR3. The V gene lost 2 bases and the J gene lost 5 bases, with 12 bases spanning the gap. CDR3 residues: CASSLKAGLTEAFF. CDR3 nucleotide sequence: TGTGCCAGCAGCTTAAAGGCGGGACTTACTGAAGCTTTCTTT.